This T cell receptor (beta chain) is drawn from a study of T cells in Graves' hyperthyroidism and ophthalmopathy. As for this clonotype: A read error may account for a junction end that differs from germline.

Authors of the study amplified TCR beta CDR3 regions from RNA transcripts. Researchers ran a first-round RT-PCR on the TCR CDR3 using the HTBI primer set. Using its own MiXCR run on the multiplex PCR reads, TCRdb lists one record per CDR3 protein. This table holds 490,000 or so distinct CDR3 sequences, 22% found once. The sequence was obtained from a woman between 65 and 79 years old with Graves' ophthalmopathy. The sample taken for sequencing was blood.

CDR3 nucleotide sequence: TGCAGTGATAGACGGAGGGCAGGTGAAAAACTGTTTTTT. Translation gives CSDRRRAGEKLFF. The chain recombines TRBV20-1 with TRBJ1-4; D call uncertain. There are 13 residues in the CDR3. The V gene's germline CDR1 is DFQATT and CDR2 SNEGSKA (reference sequence).